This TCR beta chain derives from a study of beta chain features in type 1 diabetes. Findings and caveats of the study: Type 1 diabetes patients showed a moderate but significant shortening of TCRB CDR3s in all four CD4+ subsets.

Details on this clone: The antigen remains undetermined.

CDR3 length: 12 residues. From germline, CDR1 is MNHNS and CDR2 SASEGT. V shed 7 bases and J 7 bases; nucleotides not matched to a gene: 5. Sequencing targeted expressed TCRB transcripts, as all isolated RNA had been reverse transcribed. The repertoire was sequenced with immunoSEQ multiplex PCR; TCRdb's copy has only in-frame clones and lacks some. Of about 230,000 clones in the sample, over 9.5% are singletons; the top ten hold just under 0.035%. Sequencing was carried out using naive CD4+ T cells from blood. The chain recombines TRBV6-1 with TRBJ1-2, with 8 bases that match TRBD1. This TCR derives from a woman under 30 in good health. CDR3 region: CASKDRASGYTF. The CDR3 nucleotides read TGTGCCAGCAAGGACAGGGCGAGTGGCTACACCTTC.